This TCR beta chain comes out of a study of blood T cell repertoires in COVID-19. Assay: immunoSEQ multiplex PCR; the TCRdb copy retains only in-frame clones and omits some. The table records over 250,000 clones, 70% to 90% of them present only once. This clone was picked up one time. Trimming removed 4 bases from V and 5 bases from J, with 3 bases in between. The CDR3 loop spans 11 amino acids. The germline V gene encodes CDR1 MDHEN and CDR2 SYDVKM. Participants were aged about 18 to 90 years from approximately 24 US areas. The receptor was derived from a woman aged 25 to 39 who had recovered from COVID-19. The chain employs TRBV28 and TRBJ1-5; D is unresolved. The source material was PBMCs or T cells enriched from blood (not recorded which). CDR3 sequence (DNA): TGTGCCAGCAGTTCATATCAGCCCCAGCATTTT. Translation gives CASSSYQPQHF. The variable domain in full, with the rest retrieved from reference TRBV28 and TRBJ1-5, is DVKVTQSSRYLVKRTGEKVFLECVQDMDHENMFWYRQDPGLGLRLIYFSYDVKMKEKGDIPEGYSVSREKKERFSLILESASTNQTSMYLCASSSYQPQHFGDGTRLSIL.